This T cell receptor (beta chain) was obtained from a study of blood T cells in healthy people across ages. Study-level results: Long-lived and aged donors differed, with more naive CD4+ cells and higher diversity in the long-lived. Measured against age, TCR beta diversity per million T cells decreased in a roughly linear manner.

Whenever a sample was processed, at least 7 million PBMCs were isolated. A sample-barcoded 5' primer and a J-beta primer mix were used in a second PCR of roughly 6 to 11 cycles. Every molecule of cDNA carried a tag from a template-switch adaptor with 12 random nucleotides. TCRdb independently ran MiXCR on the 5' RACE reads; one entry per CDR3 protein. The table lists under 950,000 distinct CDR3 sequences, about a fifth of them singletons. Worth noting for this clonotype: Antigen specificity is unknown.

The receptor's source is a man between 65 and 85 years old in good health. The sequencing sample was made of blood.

In nucleotides, the CDR3 is TGCAGTGCTAGACCTAGCAGGGTCCCTGAAGCTTTCTTT. Its translation: CSARPSRVPEAFF. This chain uses TRBV20-1 with TRBJ1-1; tentative D call: TRBD1 (5 bases). Trimming stripped 2 bases from V and 6 bases from J, with 13 bases between. CDR3 length: 13 amino acids. Germline lookup yields CDR1 DFQATT and CDR2 SNEGSKA (reference sequence).